These 28 T cell receptor beta chains came from one sample sequenced in a study of vaccination and CD4 T cells after COVID-19. Oncomine TCR Beta short-read sequencing was applied to DNA from cultured CD4+ T cells. Each CDR3 protein gets one entry after TCRdb re-called the PCR reads with MiXCR. The table lists about 25,000 distinct CDR3 sequences, approximately 49% of them singletons. These receptors have no identified antigens. As for treatment: approximately nine-day PBMC culture with coronavirus spike peptide pools or control peptides (ViraFEST assay). Sequenced input: CD4+ T cells from blood, cultured in vitro. Receptor source: a human donor who had recovered from COVID-19.

This clonotype was counted only a few times. This chain links TRBV24-1 with TRBJ2-3; TRBD2 matches 10 bases. Germline V gene data show CDR1 as KGHDR and CDR2 as SFDVKD. The CDR3 loop spans 15 amino acids. The V and J ends lost 4 bases and 5 bases, in that order; junction bases with no gene match: 5. CDR3 amino acids: CATSDPSGGGDTQYF. The CDR3 coding sequence is TGTGCCACCAGTGACCCTAGCGGGGGTGGAGATACGCAGTATTTT.

The chain joins TRBV19 to TRBJ2-1; 7 bases align to TRBD1. The CDR3 covers 17 residues. V dropped 4 bases and J dropped 0; count of bases not matched to a gene: 9. Germline lookup yields CDR1 LNHDA and CDR2 SQIVND (reference sequence). CDR3 sequence: CASSKGARTGSYNEQFF. In DNA form, the CDR3 reads TGTGCCAGTAGTAAAGGGGCTAGGACAGGCTCCTACAATGAGCAGTTCTTC.

This clonotype was seen just once. The V and J genes are TRBV29-1 and TRBJ2-3; a weak D match, TRBD1 (7 bases). The CDR3 has 14 amino acids. Per the germline V gene, CDR1 is SQVTM and CDR2 is ANQGSEA. V lost 4 bases to trimming and J lost 6 bases, with 17 bases between them. The CDR3: CSVVGGGGLDTQYF. The CDR3 DNA follows: TGCAGCGTTGTTGGAGGGGGCGGCCTCGATACGCAGTATTTT.

J is TRBJ2-7 and V is TRBV27; no definite D call. V was clipped by 2 bases and J by 4 bases, with 15 bases between them. The CDR3 runs 15 residues. CDR1 MNHEY and CDR2 SMNVEV come from the germline V gene (reference sequence). CDR3 sequence reads: CASSLKGQLTYEQYF. The CDR3 DNA reads TGTGCCAGCAGTTTAAAAGGGCAGCTGACTTACGAGCAGTACTTC.

The chain is built from TRBV11-3 and TRBJ1-1; D may be TRBD1 (5 bases). The CDR3 is 13 residues long. Trimming left V 0 bases short and J 10 bases short, with 12 bases between. Germline V gene lookup returns CDR1 SGHNT and CDR2 YENEEA. The CDR3 loop reads CASSLDPPGGAFF. The CDR3 coding sequence is TGTGCCAGCAGCTTAGATCCGCCGGGGGGAGCTTTCTTT.

This chain joins TRBV1 and TRBJ1-1; TRBD1, the table's D call, lacks a check against the DNA. TRBV1 is labeled a pseudogene. The CDR3 is 15 residues long. CDR3 sequence: CTSSRGVQTGKAAFF. CDR3 DNA: TGCACCAGCAGCAGGGGTGTACAGACCGGGAAGGCAGCTTTCTTT.

The chain couples TRBV2 to TRBJ2-3; 9 bases fit TRBD1. CDR3 size: 16 residues. CDR1 and CDR2 (germline): SNHLY, FYNNEI. With V trimmed by 7 bases and J by 5 bases, 13 bases remained unmatched. In DNA form, the CDR3 reads TGTGCCAGCACCTCGAGGGCACAGGGGGCAAAAGATACGCAGTATTTT. As protein: CASTSRAQGAKDTQYF.

The chain is built from TRBV7-9 and TRBJ1-1; D is ambiguous. CDR1 and CDR2 (germline): SEHNR, FQNEAQ (reference sequence). CDR3 size: 13 residues. Trimming shortened V by 2 bases and J by 6 bases, and 10 bases separated the two germline ends. The CDR3 DNA reads TGTGCCAGCAGCTTAAACGCGGTGGCTGAAGCTTTCTTT. Translation: CASSLNAVAEAFF.

The CDR3 spells CASSYLAGGGGELFF. The CDR3 DNA is TGTGCCAGCAGTTACCTAGCGGGAGGTGGCGGGGAGCTGTTTTTT. The chain employs TRBV6-2 or TRBV6-3 and TRBJ2-2; 11 bases fit TRBD2. Germline V gives CDR1 MNHEY, CDR2 SVGEGT. This CDR3 spans 15 amino acids. Germline trimming cut 2 bases from V and 7 bases from J; bases unmatched to any gene: 3.

This rearrangement joins TRBV6-5 to TRBJ2-1, with 8 bases fitting TRBD1. Per the germline V gene, CDR1 is MNHEY and CDR2 is SVGAGI. The CDR3 consists of 15 residues. V lost 0 bases, J lost 4 bases, and 2 bases stayed unmatched. This CDR3 is CASSYSGQVYNEQFF. The CDR3 nucleotides are TGTGCCAGCAGTTACTCGGGACAGGTATACAATGAGCAGTTCTTC.

V usage is TRBV12-1 and J usage is TRBJ1-4; TRBD1, the table's D call, lacks a check against the DNA. TRBV12-1 constitutes a pseudogene. CDR3 length: 15 amino acids. CDR3 sequence: CASSPGDRINEKLFF. The CDR3 nucleotides are TGTGCCAGCAGCCCGGGTGACAGGATTAATGAAAAACTGTTTTTT.

This clonotype has more than one count but fewer than ten. The chain employs TRBV20-1 and TRBJ2-3; 10 nucleotides align to TRBD2. The CDR3 spans 16 residues. V lost 1 base and J lost 4; bases outside the gene matches: 8. Germline V CDR1 and CDR2: DFQATT, SNEGSKA (reference sequence). The DNA of the CDR3 is TGCAGTGCTAGAGTAGCTAGCGGGAGTTCCTCAGATACGCAGTATTTT. Translating gives CSARVASGSSSDTQYF.

This clonotype was recorded a few times. The rearrangement links TRBV20-1 to TRBJ2-3, with D unresolved. The V and J ends lost 2 bases and 2 bases respectively, with 11 bases between them. Germline loops: CDR1 DFQATT, CDR2 SNEGSKA (reference sequence). The CDR3 has 14 residues. Here the CDR3 reads CSARRVEPTDTQYF. The CDR3 DNA reads TGCAGTGCTAGAAGAGTGGAACCCACAGATACGCAGTATTTT.

The chain links TRBV28 to TRBJ1-3; D is uncertain. The V and J ends lost 6 bases and 0 bases respectively, with 9 bases between them. This CDR3 region has 14 residues. In germline, CDR1 is MDHEN, CDR2 SYDVKM. CDR3 sequence reads: CASSRPNSGNTIYF. The CDR3 DNA reads TGTGCCAGCAGCCGACCGAACTCTGGAAACACCATATATTTT.

This clonotype has only a few counts. The genes are TRBV2 and TRBJ1-1; 11 bases fit TRBD1. Germline trimming cut 3 bases from V and 3 bases from J; bases unmatched to any gene: 3. This CDR3 contains 15 residues. Germline CDR1 SNHLY, CDR2 FYNNEI. CDR3 sequence reads: CASSDPDRGHTEAFF. DNA of the CDR3: TGTGCCAGCAGTGACCCGGACAGGGGGCACACTGAAGCTTTCTTT. The whole variable domain, remainder taken from reference TRBV2 and TRBJ1-1, is EPEVTQTPSHQVTQMGQEVILRCVPISNHLYFYWYRQILGQKVEFLVSFYNNEISEKSEIFDDQFSVERPDGSNFTLKIRSTKLEDSAMYFCASSDPDRGHTEAFFGQGTRLTVV.

V gene TRBV18 combines with J gene TRBJ1-1; D gene ambiguous. The CDR3 length is 14 residues. Germline CDR1 is KGHSH and CDR2 is LQKENI. V was trimmed by 6 bases and J by 1 base, leaving 12 bases between them. CDR3 in DNA: TGTGCCAGCTCGCGGAGGGAATCGAACACTGAAGCTTTCTTT. Translating it yields CASSRRESNTEAFF.

This chain joins TRBV6-5 and TRBJ2-1, with TRBD2 matching 8 bases. Germline CDR1 reads MNHEY; CDR2 reads SVGAGI. The CDR3 runs to 16 residues. Trimming cost V 1 base and J 0 bases; bases outside gene matches: 2. In DNA form, the CDR3 reads TGTGCCAGCAGTTACTGGGGGACTAGCTCCTACAATGAGCAGTTCTTC. Residues: CASSYWGTSSYNEQFF.

The chain combines TRBV6-2 or TRBV6-3 with TRBJ2-2; no clear D. Germline V gives CDR1 MNHEY, CDR2 SVGEGT. This CDR3 comprises 13 residues. Trimming took off 7 bases at V and 5 bases at J, with 11 bases between the two ends. The CDR3 sequence is CASISDGTGELFF. The CDR3 DNA sequence: TGTGCCAGCATCTCGGACGGTACCGGGGAGCTGTTTTTT.

This clonotype was counted between two and nine times. The CDR3 region has the DNA TGTGCCAGCAGCCACAGGGGGCGGCGGGAGACCCAGTACTTC. Protein product: CASSHRGRRETQYF. The rearrangement joins TRBV7-2 to TRBJ2-5; 9 bases align to TRBD1. This CDR3 is built from 14 residues. J lost 5 bases, V lost 5 bases, and 6 bases had no gene match. CDR1 and CDR2 (germline): SGHTA, FQGNSA. Together with reference TRBV7-2 and TRBJ2-5, the CDR3 gives the full variable domain: GAGVSQSPSNKVTEKGKDVELRCDPISGHTALYWYRQSLGQGLEFLIYFQGNSAPDKSGLPSDRFSAERTGGSVSTLTIQRTQQEDSAVYLCASSHRGRRETQYFGPGTRLLVL.

In this sample, this clonotype turned up a few times. V gene TRBV2 combines with J gene TRBJ1-5; perhaps TRBD1 as D (5 bases). Trimming took off 4 bases at V and 9 bases at J, with 7 bases between the two ends. The germline CDR1 and CDR2 sequences are SNHLY and FYNNEI. The CDR3 extends over 11 amino acids. The chain's CDR3 is CASSGGWPQHF. The DNA for the CDR3 is TGTGCCAGCAGTGGGGGGTGGCCCCAGCATTTT.

This clonotype was found a few times. The genes are TRBV19 and TRBJ2-5, with a weak D call TRBD1 (5 bases). The germline CDR1 and CDR2 sequences are LNHDA and SQIVND (reference sequence). This CDR3 is built from 17 residues. V was trimmed by 0 bases and J by 5 bases, leaving 19 bases between them. The CDR3 protein is CASSIDRRGVGPETQYF. CDR3 in DNA: TGTGCCAGTAGTATAGATCGAAGGGGCGTGGGTCCTGAGACCCAGTACTTC.

The chain recombines TRBV27 with TRBJ2-7; 10 bases match TRBD1. The V gene end was trimmed by 3 bases and the J gene end by 6 bases; junction bases not matched to a gene: 8. CDR3 size: 15 residues. CDR1 MNHEY and CDR2 SMNVEV come from the germline V gene (reference sequence). CDR3: CASSLRGQGTAEQYF. In DNA, the CDR3 is TGTGCCAGCAGTTTGCGGGGACAGGGGACGGCCGAGCAGTACTTC.

The J gene is TRBJ2-1, the V gene TRBV12-3 or TRBV12-4, with 8 positions matching TRBD2. Trimming at V came to 2 bases and at J to 10 bases, leaving 19 bases not matched to a gene. This CDR3 is 18 amino acids long. As DNA, the CDR3 is TGTGCCAGCAGTTTACTCGGGATAGCGGGGCTCGTAGGGGGGGAGCAGTTCTTC. This gives the protein CASSLLGIAGLVGGEQFF.

The chain couples TRBV7-2 to TRBJ2-5; D is uncertain. With 5 bases removed from V and 1 base from J, the gap between germline ends came to 5 bases. CDR1 SGHTA and CDR2 FQGNSA come from the germline V gene. The CDR3 runs to 12 residues. CDR3 DNA sequence: TGTGCCAGCAGCCCTGCCCAAGAGACCCAGTACTTC. This gives the protein CASSPAQETQYF.

This clonotype was detected once. The rearrangement links TRBV27 to TRBJ2-1; TRBD2 aligns across 7 bases. CDR3 length equals 18 residues. Germline CDR1 MNHEY, CDR2 SMNVEV (reference sequence). The junction had 14 bases not matched to a gene; V was cut back by 4 bases and J by 2 bases. CDR3 in amino acids: CASSSQVAGGRAYNEQFF. The CDR3 DNA reads as TGTGCCAGCAGTTCCCAGGTAGCGGGCGGCCGGGCCTACAATGAGCAGTTCTTC.

J is TRBJ2-7 and V is TRBV5-4, with TRBD1 identical over 8 bases. Germline V lookup: CDR1 SGHNT, CDR2 YYREEE (reference sequence). This CDR3 has 16 residues. After removal of 2 bases from V and 5 bases from J, the junction contained 12 bases not matched to a gene. The CDR3 DNA is TGTGCCAGCAGCTTTGGCGGGGACAGGAGATCCCACGAGCAGTACTTC. As protein: CASSFGGDRRSHEQYF.

This clonotype was seen more than once but under ten times. The junction differs from germline at one of its ends, possibly a read error. The chain carries TRBV6-4 and TRBJ2-5; no reliable D call. The CDR3 extends over 15 amino acids. Germline V gene lookup returns CDR1 MRHNA and CDR2 SNTAGT. The CDR3 bases are TGTGCCATCAGTGTTCGTTCTGCGGCCCAAGAGACCCAGTACTTC. Amino acid sequence: CAISVRSAAQETQYF.

J is TRBJ1-4 and V is TRBV20-1; D is ambiguous. The CDR3 loop spans 14 amino acids. Germline V gene data show CDR1 as DFQATT and CDR2 as SNEGSKA (reference sequence). Trimming stripped 6 bases from V and 3 bases from J, with 14 bases between. CDR3 nucleotide sequence: TGCAGTGCGGAATTGGCTCTCGCTAATGAAAAACTGTTTTTT. Its translation is CSAELALANEKLFF.